This TCR beta chain was captured in a study of naive and memory T cell subsets. Documented treatment: skin biopsy from PPD injection site in Mantoux-positive individual. The library had UMIs added by 3' ligation of an oligonucleotide to TCR cDNA. The CDR3 is made up of 11 amino acids. Germline lookup yields CDR1 SGHVS and CDR2 FQNEAQ. Trimming left V 6 bases short and J 8 bases short, with 8 bases between. Four PCR rounds used nested alpha and beta constant region primers plus the SP2 primer. TCRdb recomputed calls from the UMI-ligation and nested PCR reads with MiXCR, one row per CDR3 protein. The profile covers around 33,000 distinct CDR3 sequences, with more than 6.5% appearing a single time and roughly 3.2% taken by the ten largest. Study results and limitations: The RNA method is potentially sensitive to activation and differentiation changes.

Worth noting for this clonotype: Its matching antigen is unknown.

The clonotype originates from an adult in good health. The sequenced sample was skin, obtained from a tuberculin skin test site. The chain employs TRBV7-8 and TRBJ2-1, with D unclear. The CDR3 reads CASRKLDEQFF. Here the CDR3 DNA reads TGTGCCAGCAGGAAACTTGATGAGCAGTTCTTC. The complete variable domain, with remaining parts taken from reference TRBV7-8 and TRBJ2-1, reads GAGVSQSPRYKVAKRGQDVALRCDPISGHVSLFWYQQALGQGPEFLTYFQNEAQLDKSGLPSDRFFAERPEGSVSTLKIQRTQQEDSAVYLCASRKLDEQFFGPGTRLTVL.